The 32 T cell receptor beta chains below were found in one sample sequenced in a study of CD8+CD57+ T cells in acquired aplastic anemia. Patients chosen for sequencing had shown CD8+CD57+ cell expansion by flow cytometry. The template for TCR beta VDJ and CDR3 sequence profiling was genomic DNA. TCRdb re-called the reads through MiXCR, storing one row per CDR3 protein. Of approximately 180,000 distinct CDR3 sequences in the sample, roughly 50% were seen once. The sequencing sample was made of sorted CD4+, CD8+, or CD8+CD57+ T cells (not recorded which) from PBMCs. The receptors derive from a human donor with aplastic anemia.

This chain links TRBV19 with TRBJ2-6, with D possibly matching TRBD1 (5 bases). CDR3 length: 15 amino acids. Trimming pared 5 bases from V and 0 bases from J, leaving 8 bases between. CDR1 LNHDA and CDR2 SQIVND come from the germline V gene (reference sequence). The CDR3 bases are TGTGCCAGTAGTCTTACAGGCTCTGGGGCCAACGTCCTGACTTTC. Encoded protein: CASSLTGSGANVLTF.

In this sample, this clonotype turned up once. The J gene is TRBJ2-5, the V gene TRBV2, with D possibly being TRBD1 (5 bases). This CDR3 is 11 amino acids long. V gave up 7 bases and J gave up 4 bases, with 7 bases separating them. Looked up from germline, CDR1 is SNHLY and CDR2 is FYNNEI. In nucleotides, the CDR3 is TGTGCCAGCATCCAGGGAGAGACCCAGTACTTC. This gives the protein CASIQGETQYF. Supplemented by reference TRBV2 and TRBJ2-5, the full variable domain reads EPEVTQTPSHQVTQMGQEVILRCVPISNHLYFYWYRQILGQKVEFLVSFYNNEISEKSEIFDDQFSVERPDGSNFTLKIRSTKLEDSAMYFCASIQGETQYFGPGTRLLVL.

About this clonotype: The junction and the germline gene differ at one end; a read error may be behind it. This chain links TRBV5-4 with TRBJ2-1; D perhaps matches TRBD2 (6 bases). The CDR3 has 16 amino acids. CDR1 SGHNT and CDR2 YYREEE come from the germline V gene (reference sequence). The CDR3 sequence is CVSSWGESSLYNEQFF. DNA of the CDR3: TGTGTCAGCAGCTGGGGGGAGAGCAGCCTCTACAATGAGCAGTTCTTC.

The gene calls are TRBV6-2 or TRBV6-3 and TRBJ2-1; 10 nucleotides match TRBD2. J lost 3 bases, V lost 4 bases, and 3 bases had no gene match. CDR1 and CDR2 from the germline V gene are MNHEY and SVGEGT. The CDR3 consists of 15 residues. The CDR3 bases are TGTGCCAGCAGTTTGATAGCGGGGGGCTACAATGAGCAGTTCTTC. It yields the protein CASSLIAGGYNEQFF.

This clonotype has a handful of counts. V usage is TRBV7-9 and J usage is TRBJ2-2; no definite D call. Germline-derived CDR1 and CDR2 are SEHNR and FQNEAQ (reference sequence). V lost 7 bases to trimming and J lost 1 base, with 1 base between them. The CDR3 has 11 residues. CDR3 amino acids: CASKNTGELFF. CDR3 bases: TGTGCCAGCAAGAACACCGGGGAGCTGTTTTTT.

This clonotype has more than one count but fewer than ten. A clone one base away is much larger, so this may be a read error. The chain recombines TRBV5-1 with TRBJ2-7, with 7 nucleotides matching TRBD1. Germline-derived CDR1 and CDR2 are SGHRS and YFSETQ. The CDR3 is 15 amino acids. J lost 6 bases, V lost 5 bases, and 14 bases had no gene match. CDR3 region: CASRDNLGQRTEQYF. CDR3 DNA sequence: TGCGCCAGCAGGGATAACTTGGGACAGAGGACCGAGCAGTACTTC.

V gene TRBV7-2 combines with J gene TRBJ1-2, with a tentative D call TRBD1 (6 bases). With 6 bases removed from V and 2 bases from J, the gap between germline ends came to 10 bases. From germline, CDR1 is SGHTA and CDR2 FQGNSA. The CDR3 is 13 amino acids. The CDR3 region has the DNA TGTGCCAGCAGACTACAGGGAAACTATGGCTACACCTTC. It specifies CASRLQGNYGYTF.

The V and J genes are TRBV20-1 and TRBJ2-3, with 8 bases fitting TRBD1. Trimming at V came to 3 bases and at J to 0 bases, leaving 11 bases not matched to a gene. Germline values: CDR1 DFQATT, CDR2 SNEGSKA (reference sequence). The CDR3 extends over 17 amino acids. CDR3 nucleotide sequence: TGCAGTGCTAGGTTCCCCGTGACAGGGGCTAGCACAGATACGCAGTATTTT. This codes for CSARFPVTGASTDTQYF.

The rearrangement links TRBV20-1 to TRBJ1-4, with 7 bases matching TRBD1. The germline CDR1 and CDR2 sequences are DFQATT and SNEGSKA (reference sequence). V was pared by 3 bases and J by 5 bases, with 12 bases of the junction left unmatched. This CDR3 spans 16 amino acids. The CDR3 bases are TGCAGTGCTAGGGGACAGTTAGGACGTCAAAATGAAAAACTGTTTTTT. Its translation is CSARGQLGRQNEKLFF.

The CDR3: CASSPLRGGQGASEAFF. In nucleotides, the CDR3 is TGTGCCAGCTCACCACTCAGAGGGGGACAGGGGGCCTCTGAAGCTTTCTTT. J is TRBJ1-1 and V is TRBV18, with TRBD1 identical over 12 bases. After removal of 1 base from V and 6 bases from J, the junction contained 9 bases not matched to a gene. This CDR3 contains 17 residues. The germline V gene has CDR1 KGHSH and CDR2 LQKENI. The variable domain in full, with the rest retrieved from reference TRBV18 and TRBJ1-1, is NAGVMQNPRHLVRRRGQEARLRCSPMKGHSHVYWYRQLPEEGLKFMVYLQKENIIDESGMPKERFSAEFPKEGPSILRIQQVVRGDSAAYFCASSPLRGGQGASEAFFGQGTRLTVV.

The V call is TRBV3-1, the J call TRBJ2-3, with 10 bases fitting TRBD2. This CDR3 has 16 residues. The germline V gene encodes CDR1 LGHDT and CDR2 YNNKEL (reference sequence). The trim removed 4 bases at V and 0 bases at J, leaving 4 bases unmatched. CDR3 nucleotide sequence: TGTGCCAGCAGCCCCACTAGCGGGACTAGCACAGATACGCAGTATTTT. Protein: CASSPTSGTSTDTQYF.

V usage is TRBV7-2 and J usage is TRBJ1-2; D may be TRBD1 (6 bases). Per the germline V gene, CDR1 is SGHTA and CDR2 is FQGNSA. This CDR3 is 14 amino acids long. The V end lost 5 bases, the J end lost 1 base, and 11 bases lay between the germline ends. CDR3 in amino acids: CASSIDRSNYGYTF. The CDR3 DNA follows: TGTGCCAGCAGCATTGACAGGAGTAACTATGGCTACACCTTC. Supplemented by reference TRBV7-2 and TRBJ1-2, the full variable domain reads GAGVSQSPSNKVTEKGKDVELRCDPISGHTALYWYRQSLGQGLEFLIYFQGNSAPDKSGLPSDRFSAERTGGSVSTLTIQRTQQEDSAVYLCASSIDRSNYGYTFGSGTRLTVV.

In its sample, this clonotype was seen many times. The rearrangement joins TRBV6-5 to TRBJ2-1; possibly TRBD1 for D (6 bases). The V end was cut by 4 bases, the J end by 9 bases, with 19 bases between. This CDR3 comprises 15 residues. Germline V lookup: CDR1 MNHEY, CDR2 SVGAGI. Here the CDR3 reads CASSFDPSKGGEQFF. DNA for the CDR3: TGTGCCAGCAGTTTTGATCCCTCAAAAGGGGGTGAGCAGTTCTTC.

This clonotype has at least ten counts. The chain is built from TRBV19 and TRBJ1-5, with D uncertain. From germline, CDR1 is LNHDA and CDR2 SQIVND (reference sequence). This CDR3 contains 16 residues. V was trimmed by 0 bases and J by 3 bases, leaving 12 bases between them. CDR3 sequence (DNA): TGTGCCAGTAGTATAGAACAGCAAATCTACAATCAGCCCCAGCATTTT. Amino acids: CASSIEQQIYNQPQHF.

This clonotype was seen a handful of times. This chain's CDR3 is CASTDGSSYNSPLHF. CDR3 nucleotide sequence: TGCGCCAGCACTGACGGAAGCTCCTATAATTCACCCCTCCACTTT. The genes are TRBV10-1 and TRBJ1-6; no clear D. The CDR3 is made up of 15 amino acids. V gave up 7 bases and J gave up 0 bases, with 10 bases separating them. Per germline, CDR1 WNHNN and CDR2 SYGVQD (reference sequence).

This clonotype showed up many times. The gene calls are TRBV7-3 and TRBJ2-1, with TRBD2 identical over 9 bases. CDR1 SGHTA and CDR2 FQGTGA come from the germline V gene. V lost 2 bases to trimming and J lost 7 bases; unmatched junction nucleotides: 9. This CDR3 is 16 amino acids long. The CDR3 is CASSLLAGGLVNEQFF. In DNA, the CDR3 is TGTGCCAGCAGCTTACTGGCGGGGGGGCTGGTTAATGAGCAGTTCTTC. The full variable domain, rest sourced from reference TRBV7-3 and TRBJ2-1, is GAGVSQTPSNKVTEKGKYVELRCDPISGHTALYWYRQSLGQGPEFLIYFQGTGAADDSGLPNDRFFAVRPEGSVSTLKIQRTERGDSAVYLCASSLLAGGLVNEQFFGPGTRLTVL.

This clonotype was observed at least ten times. The rearrangement uses TRBV7-9 and TRBJ1-1; the match to TRBD1 covers 9 bases. This CDR3 comprises 14 residues. Germline CDR1 reads SEHNR; CDR2 reads FQNEAQ (reference sequence). The V segment lost 4 bases and the J segment 7 bases; nucleotides outside the gene matches: 7. The DNA for the CDR3 is TGTGCCAGCAGCTGGCGGACAGGGGTGTTTGAAGCTTTCTTT. It encodes CASSWRTGVFEAFF.

This CDR3 is CASSLGLQVSDYLHF. For the CDR3, the DNA is TGCGCCAGCAGCTTGGGTCTGCAGGTTTCTGACTATCTCCACTTT. The gene calls are TRBV5-1 and TRBJ1-6; no firm D call. Germline V gene data show CDR1 as SGHRS and CDR2 as YFSETQ. Trimming shortened V by 0 bases and J by 16 bases, and 20 bases separated the two germline ends. The CDR3 totals 15 residues.

V usage is TRBV12-3 or TRBV12-4 and J usage is TRBJ1-1; 7 positions agree with TRBD1. Trimming took 7 bases from V and 0 from J; bases not matched to a gene: 20. The CDR3 is made up of 19 amino acids. The CDR3 region has the DNA TGTGCCAGCACCACCACCCGACAGCCAGGGGGATCCCTGAACACTGAAGCTTTCTTT. Translating gives CASTTTRQPGGSLNTEAFF.

The chain carries TRBV2 and TRBJ1-6, with 7 bases fitting TRBD1. CDR1 SNHLY and CDR2 FYNNEI come from the germline V gene. The V and J ends lost 8 bases and 10 bases, in that order; junction bases with no gene match: 11. This CDR3 has 14 amino acids. The CDR3 DNA sequence: TGTGCCAGCCGTCAGGGGGGGCCTAGATCACCCCTCCACTTT. This codes for CASRQGGPRSPLHF.

The sample holds many counts of this clonotype. A much larger clonotype is one base distant, so this may be a read error. The rearrangement joins TRBV7-2 to TRBJ1-3; D not resolved. The CDR3 consists of 13 residues. The germline V gene has CDR1 SGHTA and CDR2 FQGNSA. V was shortened by 6 bases and J by 3 bases, with 9 bases between the two germline ends. This CDR3 is CASSFAGGNTIYF. The CDR3 DNA sequence: TGTGCCAGCAGTTTTGCAGGTGGAAACACCATATATTTT.

The gene calls are TRBV24-1 and TRBJ2-1; 7 bases are a match to TRBD1. V lost 2 bases to trimming and J lost 8 bases; unmatched junction nucleotides: 5. This CDR3 has 14 amino acids. Germline V gives CDR1 KGHDR, CDR2 SFDVKD. The CDR3 nucleotides are TGTGCCACCAGTGATTCGACAGGGATTGATGAGCAGTTCTTC. Amino acids: CATSDSTGIDEQFF.

At least ten counts were recorded for this clonotype. This CDR3 reads CASSSRSGSYEQYF. CDR3 in DNA: TGTGCCAGCAGCTCTCGCTCCGGCTCCTACGAGCAGTACTTC. V and J are TRBV7-2 and TRBJ2-7; D is undetermined. CDR3 size: 14 residues. V lost 4 bases to trimming and J lost 0 bases, with 10 bases between them. Per germline, CDR1 SGHTA and CDR2 FQGNSA.

This clonotype appeared many times. This sequence joins TRBV5-6 and TRBJ2-3; weak D call: TRBD2 (5 bases). V lost 7 bases and J 2 bases, leaving 20 bases between the germline ends. The CDR3 spans 16 residues. Looked up from germline, CDR1 is SGHDT and CDR2 is YYEEEE. The CDR3: CASSRLRSGITDTQYF. The CDR3 nucleotides are TGTGCCAGCTCAAGGCTGAGATCGGGGATCACAGATACGCAGTATTTT.

This clonotype was detected many times. This rearrangement joins TRBV7-2 to TRBJ2-2; no clear D. Germline CDR1 is SGHTA and CDR2 is FQGNSA. V shed 4 bases and J shed 3 bases, with 3 bases lying between them. The CDR3 runs to 12 residues. CDR3 residues: CASSSYTGELFF. CDR3 bases: TGTGCCAGCAGCTCCTACACCGGGGAGCTGTTTTTT.

This clonotype showed up just a few times. Being one base from a much bigger clone, this may be a read error. V is TRBV12-3 or TRBV12-4 and J is TRBJ1-6, with 7 bases lining up with TRBD1. The CDR3 has 17 amino acids. CDR3 residues: CASSLVNRGPYSSPLHF. Written as DNA, the CDR3 is TGTGCCAGCAGTTTGGTGAACAGGGGACCCTATAGTTCACCCCTCCACTTT.

This clonotype was found many times. The CDR3, as DNA: TGTGCCAGCAGCCGAGAGGGACAGGGGGGCTACACCTTC. Its translation: CASSREGQGGYTF. The V call is TRBV11-1, the J call TRBJ1-2; 10 nucleotides match TRBD1. V lost 5 bases, J lost 8 bases, and 5 bases stayed unmatched. Germline V CDR1 and CDR2: SGHAT, FQDESV (reference sequence). The CDR3 has 13 residues.

The chain links TRBV19 to TRBJ2-1; D remains ambiguous. This CDR3 spans 13 amino acids. V was trimmed by 1 base and J by 12 bases, leaving 13 bases between them. CDR1 is LNHDA, CDR2 SQIVND, per germline (reference sequence). The CDR3, as DNA: TGTGCCAGTAGTATAGGGATAGTGGATTCGCAGTTCTTC. Its protein is CASSIGIVDSQFF.

In this sample, this clonotype turned up many times. V and J are TRBV7-9 and TRBJ2-7, with 10 bases that match TRBD1. The CDR3 covers 17 residues. Germline V CDR1 and CDR2: SEHNR, FQNEAQ (reference sequence). Losses at the gene ends were 5 bases for V and 6 bases for J; bases not matched to a gene: 16. The CDR3 loop is CASSPLPWDRGRGEQYF. In nucleotides, the CDR3 is TGTGCCAGCAGCCCACTCCCCTGGGACAGGGGTAGAGGCGAGCAGTACTTC.

This clonotype showed up many times. The chain joins TRBV20-1 to TRBJ2-5; 7 nucleotides agree with TRBD2. CDR1 DFQATT and CDR2 SNEGSKA come from the germline V gene (reference sequence). V was clipped by 3 bases and J by 2 bases; unmatched bases: 15. CDR3 length equals 17 residues. In DNA form, the CDR3 reads TGCAGTGCTAGGCCCCTGCCCGCTAGCGGACTACAAGAGACCCAGTACTTC. This sequence encodes CSARPLPASGLQETQYF.

This clonotype was seen repeatedly, ten times or more. In DNA form, the CDR3 reads TGTGCCAGCAGTTCGGGGGGCCGGAACACTGAAGCTTTCTTT. Protein sequence: CASSSGGRNTEAFF. The rearrangement joins TRBV6-5 to TRBJ1-1, with D possibly being TRBD1 (6 bases). The CDR3 is 14 amino acids. The V and J ends lost 4 bases and 1 base respectively, with 10 bases between them. The germline CDR1 and CDR2 sequences are MNHEY and SVGAGI.

The rearrangement joins TRBV19 to TRBJ2-7; D not resolved. Germline CDR1 LNHDA, CDR2 SQIVND (reference sequence). V was trimmed by 10 bases and J by 5 bases, leaving 12 bases between them. The CDR3 is 11 residues long. Written as DNA, the CDR3 is TGTGCCACCCGCCTTGGACACGAGCAGTACTTC. This translates into CATRLGHEQYF.